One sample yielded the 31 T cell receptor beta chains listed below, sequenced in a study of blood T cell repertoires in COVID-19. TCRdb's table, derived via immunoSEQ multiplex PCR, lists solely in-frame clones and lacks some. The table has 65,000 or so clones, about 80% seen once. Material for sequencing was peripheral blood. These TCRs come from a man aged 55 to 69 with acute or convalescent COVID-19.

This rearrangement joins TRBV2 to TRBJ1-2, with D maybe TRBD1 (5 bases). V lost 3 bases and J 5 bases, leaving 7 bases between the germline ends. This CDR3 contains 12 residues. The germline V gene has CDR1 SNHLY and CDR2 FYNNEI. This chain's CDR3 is CASSDRVYGYTF. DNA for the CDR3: TGTGCCAGCAGTGACAGGGTTTATGGCTACACCTTC.

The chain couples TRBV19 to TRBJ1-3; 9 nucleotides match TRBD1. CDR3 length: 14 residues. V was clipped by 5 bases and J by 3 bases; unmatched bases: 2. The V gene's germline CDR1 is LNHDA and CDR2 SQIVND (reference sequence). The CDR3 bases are TGTGCCAGTAGTCGGGGACAGGGTGGAAACACCATATATTTT. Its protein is CASSRGQGGNTIYF.

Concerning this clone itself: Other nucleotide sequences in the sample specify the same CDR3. CDR3 sequence (DNA): TGTGCCAGCAGCCGAGGAGATACGCAGTATTTT. It yields the protein CASSRGDTQYF. The rearrangement joins TRBV7-2 to TRBJ2-3; D remains unclear. The CDR3 contains 11 residues. Germline lookup yields CDR1 SGHTA and CDR2 FQGNSA. Trimming stripped 5 bases from V and 5 bases from J, with 5 bases between.

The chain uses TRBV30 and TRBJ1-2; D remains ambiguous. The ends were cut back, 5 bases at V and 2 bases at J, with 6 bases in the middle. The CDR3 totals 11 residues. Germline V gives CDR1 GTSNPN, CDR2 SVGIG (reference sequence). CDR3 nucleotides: TGTGCCTGGGGGTCGAACTATGGCTACACCTTC. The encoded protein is CAWGSNYGYTF.

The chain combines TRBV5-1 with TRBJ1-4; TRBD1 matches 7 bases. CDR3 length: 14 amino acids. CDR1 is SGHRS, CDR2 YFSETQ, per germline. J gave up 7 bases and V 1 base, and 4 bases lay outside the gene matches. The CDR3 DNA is TGCGCCAGCAGCTTGAAAGGGGGCGGTGAAAAACTGTTTTTT. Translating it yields CASSLKGGGEKLFF.

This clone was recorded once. CDR3 amino acids: CASSFLAGDSEQFF. In DNA, the CDR3 is TGTGCCAGCAGCTTCCTAGCGGGGGACTCTGAGCAGTTCTTC. This chain joins TRBV7-3 and TRBJ2-1, with 10 bases matching TRBD2. Trimming cost V 3 bases and J 9 bases; bases outside gene matches: 5. This CDR3 has 14 amino acids. Germline CDR1 SGHTA, CDR2 FQGTGA.

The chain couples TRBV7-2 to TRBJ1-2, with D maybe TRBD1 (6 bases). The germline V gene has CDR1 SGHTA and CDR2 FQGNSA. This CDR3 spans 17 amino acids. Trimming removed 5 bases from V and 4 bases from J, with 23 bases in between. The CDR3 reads CASSPQMGAGAGYGYTF. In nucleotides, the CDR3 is TGTGCCAGCAGCCCACAGATGGGGGCAGGGGCTGGCTATGGCTACACCTTC.

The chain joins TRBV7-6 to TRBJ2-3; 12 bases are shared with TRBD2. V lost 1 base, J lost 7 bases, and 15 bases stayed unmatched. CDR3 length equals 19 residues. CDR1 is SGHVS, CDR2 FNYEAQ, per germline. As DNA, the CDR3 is TGTGCCAGCAGCTTAGTATCTAGCGGGGGGGCGGAGGGTCAGAATACGCAGTATTTT. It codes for CASSLVSSGGAEGQNTQYF.

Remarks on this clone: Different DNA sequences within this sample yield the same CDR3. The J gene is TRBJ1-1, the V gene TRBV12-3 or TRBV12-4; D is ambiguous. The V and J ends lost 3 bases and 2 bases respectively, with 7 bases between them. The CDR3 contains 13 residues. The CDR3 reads CASSLQANTEAFF. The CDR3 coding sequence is TGTGCCAGCAGTTTGCAGGCAAACACTGAAGCTTTCTTT.

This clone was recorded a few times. The DNA for the CDR3 is TGTGCCAGCAGTTCGTTCCGGGGGGCCTCCTACAATGAGCAGTTCTTC. Residues: CASSSFRGASYNEQFF. This chain uses TRBV27 with TRBJ2-1; D perhaps matches TRBD2 (7 bases). Germline CDR1 is MNHEY and CDR2 is SMNVEV (reference sequence). V lost 4 bases and J 0 bases, leaving 13 bases between the germline ends. This CDR3 has 16 amino acids.

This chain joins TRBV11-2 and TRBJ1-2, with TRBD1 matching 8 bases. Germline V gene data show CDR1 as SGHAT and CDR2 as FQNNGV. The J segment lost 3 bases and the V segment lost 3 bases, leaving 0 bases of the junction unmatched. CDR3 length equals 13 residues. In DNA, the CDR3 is TGTGCCAGCAGCTTGGACAGGGACTATGGCTACACCTTC. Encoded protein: CASSLDRDYGYTF.

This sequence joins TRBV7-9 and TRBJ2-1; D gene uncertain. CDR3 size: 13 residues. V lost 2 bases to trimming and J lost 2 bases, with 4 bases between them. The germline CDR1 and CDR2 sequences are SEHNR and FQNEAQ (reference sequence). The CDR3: CASSLIAYNEQFF. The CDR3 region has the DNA TGTGCCAGCAGCTTAATCGCCTACAATGAGCAGTTCTTC.

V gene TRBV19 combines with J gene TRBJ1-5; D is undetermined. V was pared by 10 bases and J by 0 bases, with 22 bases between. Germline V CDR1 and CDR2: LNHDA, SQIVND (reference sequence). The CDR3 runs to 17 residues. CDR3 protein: CATRPTGVRDSNQPQHF. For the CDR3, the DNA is TGTGCCACAAGACCGACCGGGGTGCGAGATAGCAATCAGCCCCAGCATTTT.

CDR3 region: CASSISWDTYTGELFF. The CDR3 coding sequence is TGTGCCAGTAGTATAAGCTGGGACACCTACACCGGGGAGCTGTTTTTT. The chain links TRBV19 to TRBJ2-2, with D possibly matching TRBD1 (6 bases). The V end lost 2 bases, the J end lost 3 bases, and 13 bases lay between the germline ends. Germline V gene lookup returns CDR1 LNHDA and CDR2 SQIVND (reference sequence). The CDR3 runs 16 residues. Full variable domain (remainder filled in from reference TRBV19 and TRBJ2-2): DGGITQSPKYLFRKEGQNVTLSCEQNLNHDAMYWYRQDPGQGLRLIYYSQIVNDFQKGDIAEGYSVSREKKESFPLTVTSAQKNPTAFYLCASSISWDTYTGELFFGEGSRLTVL.

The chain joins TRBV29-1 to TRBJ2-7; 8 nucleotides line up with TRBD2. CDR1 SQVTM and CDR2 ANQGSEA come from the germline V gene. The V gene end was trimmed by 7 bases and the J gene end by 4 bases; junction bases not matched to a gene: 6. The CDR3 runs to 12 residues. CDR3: CSAGGPGYEQYF. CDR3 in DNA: TGCAGCGCGGGGGGGCCTGGTTACGAGCAGTACTTC.

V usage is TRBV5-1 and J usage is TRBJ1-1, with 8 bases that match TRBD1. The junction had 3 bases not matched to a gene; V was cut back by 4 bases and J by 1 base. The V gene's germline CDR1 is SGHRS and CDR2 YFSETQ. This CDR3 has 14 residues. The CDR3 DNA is TGCGCCAGCAGCGAAGGGACAGGGAACACTGAAGCTTTCTTT. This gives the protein CASSEGTGNTEAFF.

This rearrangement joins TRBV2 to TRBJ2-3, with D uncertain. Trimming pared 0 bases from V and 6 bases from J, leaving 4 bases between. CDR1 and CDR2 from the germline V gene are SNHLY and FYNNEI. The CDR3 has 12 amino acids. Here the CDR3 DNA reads TGTGCCAGCAGTGAAGCGCAGGATACGCAGTATTTT. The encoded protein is CASSEAQDTQYF.

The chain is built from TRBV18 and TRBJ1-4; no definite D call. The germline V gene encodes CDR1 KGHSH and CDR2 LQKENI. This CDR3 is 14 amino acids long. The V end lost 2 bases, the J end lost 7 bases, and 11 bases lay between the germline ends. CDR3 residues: CASSPDRRGEKLFF. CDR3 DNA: TGTGCCAGCTCACCAGACCGGAGAGGTGAAAAACTGTTTTTT.

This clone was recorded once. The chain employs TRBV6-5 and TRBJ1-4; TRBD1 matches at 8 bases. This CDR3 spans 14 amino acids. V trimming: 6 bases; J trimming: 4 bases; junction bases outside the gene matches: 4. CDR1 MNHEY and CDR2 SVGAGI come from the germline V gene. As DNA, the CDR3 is TGTGCCAGCAGCCCAGGGGGCAATAATGAAAAACTGTTTTTT. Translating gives CASSPGGNNEKLFF.

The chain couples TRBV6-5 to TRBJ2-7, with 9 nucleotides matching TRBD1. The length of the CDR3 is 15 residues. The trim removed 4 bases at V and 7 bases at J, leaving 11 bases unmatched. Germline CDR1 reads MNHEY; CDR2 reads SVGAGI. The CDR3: CASSFSLGTGWEQYF. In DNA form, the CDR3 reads TGTGCCAGCAGTTTCTCGCTAGGGACAGGGTGGGAGCAGTACTTC.

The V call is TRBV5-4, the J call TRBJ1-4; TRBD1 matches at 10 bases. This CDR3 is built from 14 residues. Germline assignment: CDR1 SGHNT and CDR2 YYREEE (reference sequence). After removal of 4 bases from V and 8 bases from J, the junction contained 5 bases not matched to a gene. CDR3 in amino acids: CASSPRDRGEKLFF. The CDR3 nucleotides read TGTGCCAGCAGCCCAAGGGACAGGGGCGAAAAACTGTTTTTT. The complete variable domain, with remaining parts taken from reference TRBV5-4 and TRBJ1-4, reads ETGVTQSPTHLIKTRGQQVTLRCSSQSGHNTVSWYQQALGQGPQFIFQYYREEENGRGNFPPRFSGLQFPNYSSELNVNALELDDSALYLCASSPRDRGEKLFFGSGTQLSVL.

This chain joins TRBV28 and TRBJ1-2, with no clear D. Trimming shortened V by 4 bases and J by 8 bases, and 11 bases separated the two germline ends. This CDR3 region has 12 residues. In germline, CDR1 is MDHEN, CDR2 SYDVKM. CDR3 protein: CASSSPSKGYTF. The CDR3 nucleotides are TGTGCCAGCAGTTCCCCATCTAAAGGCTACACCTTC.

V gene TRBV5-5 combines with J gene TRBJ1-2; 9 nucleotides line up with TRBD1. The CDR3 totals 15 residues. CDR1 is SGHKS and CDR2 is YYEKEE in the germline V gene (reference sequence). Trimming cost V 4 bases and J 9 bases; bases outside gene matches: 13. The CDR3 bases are TGTGCCAGCAGCCCGCGGACAGGGGCCCTTGACAGCTACACCTTC. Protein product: CASSPRTGALDSYTF.

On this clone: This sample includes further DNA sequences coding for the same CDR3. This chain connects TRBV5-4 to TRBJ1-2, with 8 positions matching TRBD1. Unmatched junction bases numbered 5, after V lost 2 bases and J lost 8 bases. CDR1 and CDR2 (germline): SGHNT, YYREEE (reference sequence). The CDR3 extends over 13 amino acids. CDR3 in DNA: TGTGCCAGCAGCTTACAGGGGGGAGGGGGCTACACCTTC. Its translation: CASSLQGGGGYTF.

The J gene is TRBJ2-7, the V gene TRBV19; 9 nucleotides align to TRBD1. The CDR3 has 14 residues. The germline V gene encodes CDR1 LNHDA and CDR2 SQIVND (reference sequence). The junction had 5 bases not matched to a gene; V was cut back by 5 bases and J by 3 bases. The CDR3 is CASSPWDRDYEQYF. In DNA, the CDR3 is TGTGCCAGTAGTCCCTGGGACAGGGACTACGAGCAGTACTTC.

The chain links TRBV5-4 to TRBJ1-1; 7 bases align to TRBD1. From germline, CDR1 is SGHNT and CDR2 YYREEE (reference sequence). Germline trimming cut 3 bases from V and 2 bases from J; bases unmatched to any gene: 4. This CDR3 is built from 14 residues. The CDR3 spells CASSSGQVNTEAFF. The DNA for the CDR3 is TGTGCCAGCAGCTCAGGACAGGTAAACACTGAAGCTTTCTTT.

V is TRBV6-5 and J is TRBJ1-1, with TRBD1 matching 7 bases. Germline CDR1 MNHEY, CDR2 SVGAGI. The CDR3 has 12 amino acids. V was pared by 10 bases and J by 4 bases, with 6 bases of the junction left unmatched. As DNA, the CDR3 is TGTGCCACACAGGGGTTACGCACTGAAGCTTTCTTT. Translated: CATQGLRTEAFF.

The CDR3 bases are TGTGCCAGCTCACCCGCACAGGGCGGGTACAATGAGCAGTTCTTC. Its translation: CASSPAQGGYNEQFF. The rearrangement links TRBV18 to TRBJ2-1; TRBD1 is a possible D gene (6 bases). In germline, CDR1 is KGHSH, CDR2 LQKENI. This CDR3 region has 15 residues. The V end lost 3 bases, the J end lost 4 bases, and 13 bases lay between the germline ends.

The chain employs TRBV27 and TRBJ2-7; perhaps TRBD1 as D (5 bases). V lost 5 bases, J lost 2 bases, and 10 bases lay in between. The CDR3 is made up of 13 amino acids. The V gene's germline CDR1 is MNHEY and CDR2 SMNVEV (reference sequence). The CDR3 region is CASSLGHPYEQYF. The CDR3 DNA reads TGTGCCAGCAGTCTTGGACACCCCTACGAGCAGTACTTC.

CDR3 in DNA: TGTGCCAGCAGTTTCCCCGCGGGGGGCCAAGAGACCCAGTACTTC. This encodes CASSFPAGGQETQYF. The chain joins TRBV2 to TRBJ2-5; 8 nucleotides match TRBD2. The germline gives CDR1 SNHLY, CDR2 FYNNEI. This CDR3 has 15 residues. V shed 5 bases and J 1 base; nucleotides not matched to a gene: 6.

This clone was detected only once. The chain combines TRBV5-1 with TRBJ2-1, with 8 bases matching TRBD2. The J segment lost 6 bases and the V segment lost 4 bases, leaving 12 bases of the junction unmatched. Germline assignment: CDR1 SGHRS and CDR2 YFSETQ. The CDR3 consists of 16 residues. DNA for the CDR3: TGCGCCAGCAGCGCGGTGGGACTAGTCCTCTTCAATGAGCAGTTCTTC. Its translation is CASSAVGLVLFNEQFF. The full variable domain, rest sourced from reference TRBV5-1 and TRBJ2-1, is KAGVTQTPRYLIKTRGQQVTLSCSPISGHRSVSWYQQTPGQGLQFLFEYFSETQRNKGNFPGRFSGRQFSNSRSEMNVSTLELGDSALYLCASSAVGLVLFNEQFFGPGTRLTVL.